The 15 T cell receptor beta chains below all came from one sample that was sequenced in a study of Graves' ophthalmopathy and Graves' hyperthyroidism. The TCR beta CDR3 regions underwent amplification from RNA transcripts. Following a first-round RT-PCR that used HTBI primers, a second-round multiplex PCR was carried out. MiXCR was run by TCRdb on the multiplex PCR reads, yielding one entry per CDR3 protein. The sample holds hundreds of thousands of distinct CDR3 sequences, about a fifth seen once. Material: peripheral blood. Source of these receptors: a woman younger than 35 with stable Graves' hyperthyroidism. Some clones in this sample may be carry-over from other donors' samples.

The chain uses TRBV6-4 and TRBJ1-1, with D possibly TRBD1 on 6 matching bases. This CDR3 region has 14 residues. Germline CDR1 and CDR2: MRHNA and SNTAGT. V was trimmed by 6 bases and J by 1 base, leaving 12 bases between them. The CDR3 protein is CASRRGTGNTEAFF. The CDR3 DNA reads as TGTGCCAGCAGGAGGGGGACTGGGAACACTGAAGCTTTCTTT.

This sequence joins TRBV12-3 or TRBV12-4 and TRBJ2-2, with 7 positions matching TRBD1. CDR3 length: 16 residues. The J segment lost 6 bases and the V segment lost 5 bases, leaving 12 bases of the junction unmatched. CDR3 sequence reads: CASSLQGKRGSGELFF. The CDR3 nucleotides are TGTGCCAGCAGTCTACAGGGGAAACGAGGGTCCGGGGAGCTGTTTTTT.

The J gene is TRBJ2-7, the V gene TRBV24-1; perhaps D is TRBD1 or TRBD2 (5 bases each). The CDR3 runs to 16 residues. Trimming removed 4 bases at V and 6 bases at J, with 21 bases between. The germline V gene encodes CDR1 KGHDR and CDR2 SFDVKD. The chain's CDR3 is CATSEATGTPEGEQYF. CDR3 bases: TGTGCCACCAGTGAGGCGACCGGGACCCCTGAGGGCGAGCAGTACTTC.

Ten or more counts support this clonotype. V and J are TRBV19 and TRBJ1-5; a possible D gene is TRBD1 (6 bases). Germline loops: CDR1 LNHDA, CDR2 SQIVND (reference sequence). V was cut by 9 bases and J by 2 bases, with 11 bases left in between. CDR3 size: 13 residues. The CDR3 bases are TGTGCCAGCTGTCGACAGGGCAATCAGCCCCAGCATTTT. This gives the protein CASCRQGNQPQHF.

With regard to this clonotype: This sequence may be a read error, since a much larger clone differs from it by one base. CDR3: CACSYMRSAYNSPLHF. The DNA of the CDR3 is TGTGCCTGCAGTTACATGCGGTCGGCGTATAATTCACCCCTCCACTTT. The chain is built from TRBV6-5 and TRBJ1-6; D is ambiguous. The germline V gene encodes CDR1 MNHEY and CDR2 SVGAGI. The CDR3 consists of 16 residues.

The gene calls are TRBV6-1 and TRBJ2-7; D assignment may be TRBD1 or TRBD2 (5 bases each). V was pared by 7 bases and J by 5 bases, with 21 bases between. The length of the CDR3 is 15 residues. Germline CDR1 reads MNHNS; CDR2 reads SASEGT. The CDR3: CASTLSTGTWDEQYF. The CDR3 nucleotides read TGTGCCAGCACCTTGTCCACCGGGACCTGGGACGAGCAGTACTTC.

This clonotype was observed at least ten times. The rearrangement uses TRBV6-5 and TRBJ2-5, with D possibly being TRBD2 (6 bases). Trimming left V 5 bases short and J 5 bases short, with 21 bases between. Germline CDR1 and CDR2: MNHEY and SVGAGI. The CDR3 spans 16 residues. The CDR3 DNA reads as TGTGCCAGCAGTCCCTCGTGGGAGACTAGTTTCGAGACCCAGTACTTC. Translated: CASSPSWETSFETQYF.

The chain employs TRBV15 and TRBJ1-1; D is perhaps TRBD1 (5 bases). The germline V gene has CDR1 LNHNV and CDR2 YYDKDF (reference sequence). Trimming removed 5 bases at V and 5 bases at J, with 12 bases between. This CDR3 is built from 13 residues. Here the CDR3 DNA reads TGTGCCACCAGCTGGGGGGTCGGGACTGAAGCTTTCTTT. Its translation is CATSWGVGTEAFF.

This clonotype came up many times. V usage is TRBV10-3 and J usage is TRBJ2-5; possibly TRBD2 for D (6 bases). The CDR3 is 16 amino acids. Germline CDR1 reads ENHRY; CDR2 reads SYGVKD. With 0 bases removed from V and 4 bases from J, the gap between germline ends came to 15 bases. Here the CDR3 DNA reads TGTGCCATCAGTGAGTCGGAGGGAGTTGGGTTAGAGACCCAGTACTTC. As protein: CAISESEGVGLETQYF.

The V and J genes are TRBV28 and TRBJ2-7; D not resolved. Between the trimmed V and J ends, which lost 7 bases and 2 bases, there was a span of 15 bases. The CDR3 totals 14 residues. The V gene's germline CDR1 is MDHEN and CDR2 SYDVKM. The CDR3 loop reads CASTPTDFPYEQYF. The CDR3 nucleotides read TGTGCCAGCACCCCCACAGATTTTCCCTACGAGCAGTACTTC.

This clonotype was detected ten times or more. The V and J genes are TRBV2 and TRBJ2-2; 10 nucleotides line up with TRBD2. CDR1 is SNHLY, CDR2 FYNNEI, per germline. The CDR3 totals 20 residues. V lost 2 bases, J lost 0 bases, and 12 bases stayed unmatched. The CDR3 is CASSEPLAGVLFTNTGELFF. CDR3 sequence (DNA): TGTGCCAGCAGTGAACCTCTAGCGGGAGTATTATTTACGAACACCGGGGAGCTGTTTTTT.

This clonotype was seen many times. V and J are TRBV14 and TRBJ1-1, with 8 bases matching TRBD1. Germline lookup yields CDR1 SGHDN and CDR2 FVKESK. This CDR3 contains 16 residues. V shed 5 bases and J 0 bases; nucleotides not matched to a gene: 8. The CDR3, as DNA: TGTGCCAGCAGCACCCGGGACAGGAAAATGAACACTGAAGCTTTCTTT. Its translation: CASSTRDRKMNTEAFF.

As for this clonotype: It may be a read error: a sequence one base away is much more abundant. The final CDR3 position lacks the conserved phenylalanine or tryptophan, pointing to a likely read error. The rearrangement uses TRBV14 and TRBJ2-2, with D hard to call. Trimming left V 0 bases short and J 6 bases short, with 17 bases between. There are 17 residues in the CDR3. Germline V gene data show CDR1 as SGHDN and CDR2 as FVKESK. In nucleotides, the CDR3 is TGTGCCAGCAGCCAAGATTGGTGGAGTGGGAATTCCGGGGAGCTGTTTGTT. This encodes CASSQDWWSGNSGELFV.

This sequence joins TRBV4-1 and TRBJ1-2; D is ambiguous. V dropped 1 base and J dropped 5 bases, with 5 bases sitting between them. Germline CDR1 is MGHRA and CDR2 is YSYEKL. The CDR3 contains 12 residues. In DNA, the CDR3 is TGCGCCAGCAGCCAAGTTCTATATGGCTACACCTTC. Its protein is CASSQVLYGYTF.

The rearrangement uses TRBV7-2 and TRBJ1-1; TRBD1 is a possible D gene (6 bases). Germline V gene data show CDR1 as SGHTA and CDR2 as FQGNSA. The CDR3 extends over 15 amino acids. V lost 5 bases and J lost 6, with 19 bases in between. CDR3 sequence reads: CASSPPLGAGAEAFF. CDR3 DNA: TGTGCCAGCAGCCCCCCCCTGGGGGCTGGAGCTGAAGCTTTCTTT.